The present T cell receptor (beta chain) was sequenced within a study of blood T cells in healthy people across ages. A second PCR, run for roughly 7 to 12 cycles, used a sample-barcoded 5' primer plus a J-beta primer mix. Via MiXCR, TCRdb re-called the 5' RACE reads, giving one row per CDR3 protein. The table records about 840,000 distinct CDR3 sequences, 25% to 30% of them present only once. This clonotype turned up a few times. Trimming shortened V by 2 bases and J by 0 bases, and 17 bases separated the two germline ends. The CDR3 extends over 17 amino acids. Germline V gene sequence: CDR1 MNHNY, CDR2 SVGAGI (reference sequence). These data were also reused for a study on T cells of mothers and their children.

The source of this sequence is a middle-aged woman in good health. This chain connects TRBV6-6 to TRBJ2-7; D possibly matches TRBD1 or TRBD2 (5 bases each). Sequences were obtained from blood. This chain's CDR3 is CASSYPPGARSSYEQYF. Written as DNA, the CDR3 is TGTGCCAGCAGTTACCCGCCCGGGGCGCGGAGCTCCTACGAGCAGTACTTC.